Below are 15 T cell receptor beta chains sequenced from a single sample in a study of PD-1 blockade in classical Hodgkin lymphoma. Time point reported: cycle 4 day 1 (C4D1), after 5 to 7 weeks of nivolumab. Every one of the patients relapsed after autologous stem cell transplantation (brentuximab vedotin exposure was variable). It was by magnetic negative selection that CD4+ T cells were purified from thawed PBMCs. Some clones are missing from TCRdb's copy, which holds only in-frame ones; the method was immunoSEQ multiplex PCR. The table includes 20,000 or so clones, over 65% detected once. The sample here was CD4+ T cells from blood, taken before the fourth cycle of nivolumab. The receptors shown here come from a human donor with classical Hodgkin lymphoma.

This clone was counted a few times. The genes are TRBV18 and TRBJ1-5; D unclear. Trimming left V 1 base short and J 8 bases short, with 12 bases between. The length of the CDR3 is 14 residues. Germline CDR1 reads KGHSH; CDR2 reads LQKENI. The CDR3 DNA reads TGTGCCAGCTCACCACTGGGAGGTAAAGAGCCCCAGCATTTT. Amino acid sequence: CASSPLGGKEPQHF.

V usage is TRBV27 and J usage is TRBJ2-3; D unresolved. The germline V gene has CDR1 MNHEY and CDR2 SMNVEV (reference sequence). The length of the CDR3 is 12 residues. V lost 7 bases and J lost 6, with 11 bases in between. Here the CDR3 DNA reads TGTGCCAGCACCGGAACTGGGGATACGCAGTATTTT. Translation: CASTGTGDTQYF.

J is TRBJ1-2 and V is TRBV28; D is unclear. This CDR3 spans 15 amino acids. CDR1 and CDR2 (germline): MDHEN, SYDVKM. Trimming pared 4 bases from V and 4 bases from J, leaving 16 bases between. The CDR3 loop is CASSSHKKGVYGYTF. DNA of the CDR3: TGTGCCAGCAGTTCACACAAAAAAGGAGTCTATGGCTACACCTTC.

V usage is TRBV5-1 and J usage is TRBJ2-5; D call uncertain. From germline, CDR1 is SGHRS and CDR2 YFSETQ. This CDR3 spans 12 amino acids. Trimming shortened V by 0 bases and J by 5 bases, and 5 bases separated the two germline ends. The CDR3 coding sequence is TGCGCCAGCAGCTTGGTTATGGAGACCCAGTACTTC. The encoded protein is CASSLVMETQYF.

The genes are TRBV7-9 and TRBJ2-7; 9 bases are shared with TRBD2. The CDR3 consists of 16 residues. The V and J ends lost 1 base and 6 bases, in that order; junction bases with no gene match: 10. CDR1 SEHNR and CDR2 FQNEAQ come from the germline V gene (reference sequence). The CDR3 DNA is TGTGCCAGCAGCTTAGGTCTGGTAGCGGGAGCGGTCGAGCAGTACTTC. Protein product: CASSLGLVAGAVEQYF.

This rearrangement joins TRBV27 to TRBJ2-3, with 15 bases lining up with TRBD2. Germline V gene lookup returns CDR1 MNHEY and CDR2 SMNVEV (reference sequence). The CDR3 runs 17 residues. The junction had 9 bases not matched to a gene; V was cut back by 4 bases and J by 7 bases. The CDR3 DNA is TGTGCCAGCAGTTCCCCACCGGGACTAGCGGGGGGTCATACGCAGTATTTT. Translated: CASSSPPGLAGGHTQYF.

The chain uses TRBV19 and TRBJ2-1; tentatively, D is TRBD1 (5 bases). CDR3 length: 14 residues. CDR1 is LNHDA and CDR2 is SQIVND in the germline V gene (reference sequence). Trimming took 5 bases from V and 5 from J, leaving 13 bases between them. The CDR3 DNA reads TGTGCCAGTAGTTTCCAGGGAACCCACAATGAGCAGTTCTTC. The encoded protein is CASSFQGTHNEQFF. The variable domain in full, with the rest retrieved from reference TRBV19 and TRBJ2-1, is DGGITQSPKYLFRKEGQNVTLSCEQNLNHDAMYWYRQDPGQGLRLIYYSQIVNDFQKGDIAEGYSVSREKKESFPLTVTSAQKNPTAFYLCASSFQGTHNEQFFGPGTRLTVL.

This chain joins TRBV18 and TRBJ2-1; TRBD1 agrees at 9 bases. The V and J ends lost 3 bases and 7 bases, in that order; junction bases with no gene match: 4. Germline CDR1 is KGHSH and CDR2 is LQKENI. This CDR3 contains 14 residues. The CDR3 bases are TGTGCCAGCTCACCGGGACAGGGTTGGAATGAGCAGTTCTTC. This encodes CASSPGQGWNEQFF.

CDR3 DNA: TGTGCCAGCAGCAAGTGGGCAGGGCTGGACACTGAAGCTTTCTTT. Its protein product is CASSKWAGLDTEAFF. The chain recombines TRBV7-9 with TRBJ1-1; a weak D match, TRBD1 (5 bases). Trimming pared 5 bases from V and 3 bases from J, leaving 16 bases between. CDR1 is SEHNR, CDR2 FQNEAQ, per germline (reference sequence). The CDR3 sequence is 15 residues long.

The chain is built from TRBV6-5 and TRBJ2-2; TRBD1 is a possible D gene (6 bases). Germline lookup yields CDR1 MNHEY and CDR2 SVGAGI. This CDR3 is 15 amino acids long. V gave up 5 bases and J gave up 3 bases, with 13 bases separating them. The CDR3 here is CASSPQGPHTGELFF. The CDR3 DNA is TGTGCCAGCAGTCCGCAGGGGCCCCACACCGGGGAGCTGTTTTTT.

The gene calls are TRBV19 and TRBJ2-6; D is ambiguous. The CDR3 sequence is 13 residues long. Germline-derived CDR1 and CDR2 are LNHDA and SQIVND (reference sequence). V gave up 3 bases and J gave up 1 base, with 1 base separating them. The CDR3 DNA reads as TGTGCCAGTAGTATGTCTGGGGCCAACGTCCTGACTTTC. This codes for CASSMSGANVLTF.

The V gene is TRBV28, the J gene TRBJ1-2, with unresolved D. The CDR3 sequence is 14 residues long. Trimming removed 6 bases from V and 4 bases from J, with 15 bases in between. Germline loops: CDR1 MDHEN, CDR2 SYDVKM. The CDR3 protein is CASRHGSGRYGYTF. The CDR3 nucleotides read TGTGCCAGCAGGCACGGTTCGGGCCGCTATGGCTACACCTTC.

This clone was recorded only once. The gene calls are TRBV7-9 and TRBJ2-1; D might be TRBD1 (6 bases). The germline V gene encodes CDR1 SEHNR and CDR2 FQNEAQ (reference sequence). Trimming took 1 base from V and 15 from J, leaving 16 bases between them. CDR3 size: 13 residues. CDR3 coding DNA: TGTGCCAGCAGCTTAGATTGGGGGCAGGGGTGGTTCTTC. This encodes CASSLDWGQGWFF.

The chain is built from TRBV5-1 and TRBJ2-5; 9 nucleotides align to TRBD1. The CDR3 runs 15 residues. V was clipped by 3 bases and J by 1 base; unmatched bases: 4. The germline gives CDR1 SGHRS, CDR2 YFSETQ. DNA for the CDR3: TGCGCCAGCAGCTCGTGGACAGGGGTCCAAGAGACCCAGTACTTC. Translating gives CASSSWTGVQETQYF.

This clone was counted a single time. V gene TRBV6-1 combines with J gene TRBJ2-1; 10 nucleotides line up with TRBD2. The CDR3 is 15 amino acids. Looked up from germline, CDR1 is MNHNS and CDR2 is SASEGT. The ends lost 7 bases at V and 3 bases at J; junction bases unmatched: 6. Here the CDR3 DNA reads TGTGCCAGCACCTTCCTAGCGGGGGTCTACAATGAGCAGTTCTTC. Encoded protein: CASTFLAGVYNEQFF.